The 14 T cell receptor beta chains listed next were all sequenced from one sample in a study of blood T cell repertoires in COVID-19 (dated by TCRdb to between 2020 and 2021). The method behind the library was the immunoSEQ multiplex PCR assay. TCRdb holds this immuneACCESS table with in-frame rearrangements only. Some clones are missing; in checked studies, unresolved V genes explain under half, and the rest has no known cause. This sample is represented by roughly 250,000 clones; approximately 91% of them were singletons. 2.5% to 3% of the sample comes from the top ten. Material: peripheral blood. These receptors were taken from a young adult with COVID-19, enrolled during active disease.

The chain combines TRBV19 with TRBJ2-1; D is possibly TRBD2 (6 bases). This CDR3 has 14 amino acids. V gave up 8 bases and J gave up 4 bases, with 15 bases separating them. Germline-derived CDR1 and CDR2 are LNHDA and SQIVND (reference sequence). CDR3 region: CASEKSGYYNEQFF. The CDR3 coding sequence is TGTGCCAGTGAAAAAAGCGGGTATTACAATGAGCAGTTCTTC.

V is TRBV12-3 or TRBV12-4 and J is TRBJ1-5; D gene unclear. This CDR3 has 13 amino acids. V lost 6 bases and J 6 bases, leaving 12 bases between the germline ends. CDR3 in DNA: TGTGCCAGCAGCGGCGGAGGCGGTCAGCCCCAGCATTTT. Translation gives CASSGGGGQPQHF.

The chain employs TRBV9 and TRBJ2-1; D possibly corresponds to TRBD2 (5 bases). Trimming removed 6 bases from V and 0 bases from J, with 10 bases in between. Germline CDR1 SGDLS, CDR2 YYNGEE. The CDR3 length is 14 residues. This CDR3 reads CASNPGFSYNEQFF. For the CDR3, the DNA is TGTGCCAGCAACCCGGGATTCTCCTACAATGAGCAGTTCTTC.

This clone came up once. The chain recombines TRBV19 with TRBJ2-1, with 11 bases identical to TRBD2. The V gene's germline CDR1 is LNHDA and CDR2 SQIVND (reference sequence). This CDR3 is 15 amino acids long. The ends lost 5 bases at V and 6 bases at J; junction bases unmatched: 6. The CDR3, as DNA: TGTGCCAGTAGTTTAGCGGGAGGGCCCTTCAATGAGCAGTTCTTC. Protein sequence: CASSLAGGPFNEQFF.

The rearrangement joins TRBV7-8 to TRBJ2-7; 7 bases agree with TRBD2. The trim removed 3 bases at V and 0 bases at J, leaving 5 bases unmatched. Germline CDR1 is SGHVS and CDR2 is FQNEAQ. The CDR3 spans 15 residues. The CDR3 protein is CASSFSGTFSYEQYF. CDR3 sequence (DNA): TGTGCCAGCAGCTTCAGCGGGACCTTCTCCTACGAGCAGTACTTC.

This rearrangement joins TRBV5-4 to TRBJ1-2, with a possible D match to TRBD1 (6 bases). V lost 0 bases, J lost 6 bases, and 12 bases lay in between. The CDR3 sequence is 14 residues long. Germline CDR1 is SGHNT and CDR2 is YYREEE (reference sequence). DNA of the CDR3: TGTGCCAGCAGCTTGGCCGGACAGATCCATGGCTACACCTTC. Protein product: CASSLAGQIHGYTF.

The V and J genes are TRBV12-5 and TRBJ2-6, with D unclear. The CDR3 extends over 16 amino acids. CDR1 is LGHNT and CDR2 is FRNRAP in the germline V gene. V was clipped by 1 base and J by 1 base, with 8 bases between them. CDR3 region: CASGLAVSSGANVLTF. The CDR3, as DNA: TGTGCTAGTGGTTTGGCCGTTTCGTCTGGGGCCAACGTCCTGACTTTC.

The rearrangement uses TRBV12-3 or TRBV12-4 and TRBJ2-7; D unresolved. This CDR3 is built from 13 residues. Between the trimmed V and J ends, which lost 7 bases and 1 base, there was a span of 11 bases. CDR3 in amino acids: CASTPELSYEQYF. In DNA, the CDR3 is TGTGCCAGCACCCCCGAGTTATCCTACGAGCAGTACTTC.

The sample holds a few counts of this clone. The V and J genes are TRBV11-3 and TRBJ2-7, with 9 bases identical to TRBD2. Trimming took 5 bases from V and 3 from J; bases not matched to a gene: 8. Germline-derived CDR1 and CDR2 are SGHNT and YENEEA. The CDR3 has 15 amino acids. In DNA form, the CDR3 reads TGTGCCAGCAGCCCCAGTAGCGGGAGTCTCTACGAGCAGTACTTC. Translating gives CASSPSSGSLYEQYF.

This chain links TRBV14 with TRBJ2-7; 11 bases match TRBD2. V lost 3 bases and J lost 6; bases outside the gene matches: 7. CDR1 and CDR2 from the germline V gene are SGHDN and FVKESK. This CDR3 contains 15 residues. This chain's CDR3 is CASSQVAGGPPEQYF. CDR3 DNA sequence: TGTGCCAGCAGCCAGGTAGCGGGAGGGCCACCCGAGCAGTACTTC.

V and J are TRBV12-2 and TRBJ2-2; the table's D call, TRBD1, was not checked against the DNA. TRBV12-2 constitutes a pseudogene. This CDR3 has 15 amino acids. CDR3 protein: CASRKGQVNTGELFF. The CDR3 nucleotides are TGTGCAAGTCGCAAGGGACAGGTGAACACCGGGGAGCTGTTTTTT.

The CDR3 sequence: CASSLGSGTASSPLHF. The CDR3 nucleotides are TGCGCCAGCAGCTTGGGTTCCGGGACAGCCTCCTCACCCCTCCACTTT. The chain has TRBV5-1 and TRBJ1-6, with 7 nucleotides matching TRBD1. With V trimmed by 0 bases and J by 10 bases, 10 bases remained unmatched. This CDR3 has 16 amino acids. The germline V gene encodes CDR1 SGHRS and CDR2 YFSETQ.

The V gene is TRBV24-1, the J gene TRBJ2-3, with 10 positions matching TRBD2. Trimming took 3 bases from V and 5 from J; bases not matched to a gene: 7. CDR1 is KGHDR, CDR2 SFDVKD, per germline. This CDR3 has 16 amino acids. The CDR3 coding sequence is TGTGCCACCAGTGATCTAAGCGGGAGGGGTGAAGATACGCAGTATTTT. Its protein is CATSDLSGRGEDTQYF.

This chain joins TRBV5-1 and TRBJ2-3; 10 bases are a match to TRBD2. J was trimmed by 10 bases and V by 7 bases; bases with no gene match: 12. CDR3 length: 14 amino acids. The germline CDR1 and CDR2 sequences are SGHRS and YFSETQ. The chain's CDR3 is CASRSSGSEQAQYF. DNA for the CDR3: TGCGCCAGCCGATCTAGCGGGAGTGAACAAGCGCAGTATTTT. Drawing the rest from reference TRBV5-1 and TRBJ2-3, the complete variable domain is KAGVTQTPRYLIKTRGQQVTLSCSPISGHRSVSWYQQTPGQGLQFLFEYFSETQRNKGNFPGRFSGRQFSNSRSEMNVSTLELGDSALYLCASRSSGSEQAQYFGPGTRLTVL.